Listed below are T cell receptor beta chains from one sample, sequenced in a study of blood T cell repertoires in COVID-19. Some clones are missing from TCRdb's copy, which holds only in-frame ones; the method was immunoSEQ multiplex PCR. The data hold about 240,000 clones, with roughly four fifths observed a single time. Material for sequencing was PBMCs or T cells enriched from blood (not recorded which). All receptors come from a woman aged 40 to 49 who had been exposed to COVID-19. The conserved cysteine and the conserved F or W are not part of the CDR3 here. The order of the fields is J gene, V gene, CDR3 protein.

TRBJ2-1 | TRBV7-9 | ASSRTGGYGNEQF
TRBJ2-1 | TRBV7-9 | ASSLVGGGLYNEQF
TRBJ2-7 | TRBV5-1 | ASSTPGLHGEQY
TRBJ1-1 | TRBV9 | ASSGPTGLTEAF
TRBJ2-7 | TRBV9 | ASSAAPGQTYEQY
TRBJ1-4 | TRBV7-3 | ASSSTKESGVDEKLF
TRBJ2-1 | TRBV4-1 | ASSRWTGNEQF
TRBJ1-6 | TRBV11-2 | ASSLGRGGRDSPLH
TRBJ2-5 | TRBV5-1 | ASSFGQETQY
TRBJ2-2 | TRBV6-5 | ASSPGFKAGELF
TRBJ2-2 | TRBV11-1 | ASSLGQTQTGELF
TRBJ2-3 | TRBV6-4 | ASSDEAGLGTDTQY
TRBJ2-5 | TRBV28 | ASSLREETQY
TRBJ1-4 | TRBV19 | ASSDRETREKLF